The 5 T cell receptor beta chains below come from one sample, sequenced in a study of blood T cells in healthy people across ages (dated by TCRdb to between 2014 and 2016). The library was made by 5' RACE. Sequencing took place on an Illumina HiSeq 2500. A second PCR of roughly 6 to 11 cycles was run with a J-beta primer mix and a sample-barcoded 5' primer. TCRdb reanalyzed the raw reads on its own, using fastp at Q25 for trimming and MiXCR for clone calling, and kept in-frame beta chains. One record per CDR3 amino acid sequence lists the most common genes and DNA. The sample table shows about 1.1 million distinct CDR3 sequences, and roughly two fifths are seen once. Around 12% of the sample goes to the ten largest clones. The sample consisted of blood. The receptor source for this set is a man in his late teens or twenties in good health.

There are a few counts of this clonotype. The rearrangement links TRBV20-1 to TRBJ2-5; tentative D call: TRBD2 (5 bases). The length of the CDR3 is 15 residues. Trimming cost V 4 bases and J 0 bases, with 15 bases left between them. Germline assignment: CDR1 DFQATT and CDR2 SNEGSKA (reference sequence). CDR3 amino acids: CSAITSAGDQETQYF. The CDR3 nucleotides read TGCAGTGCTATTACTAGTGCGGGTGACCAAGAGACCCAGTACTTC.

V gene TRBV6-2 or TRBV6-3 combines with J gene TRBJ2-1, with 12 bases matching TRBD2. Germline V lookup: CDR1 MNHEY, CDR2 SVGEGT. This CDR3 has 19 amino acids. Trimming cost V 2 bases and J 2 bases; bases outside gene matches: 10. The CDR3 sequence is CASSYPATSGGNPYNEQFF. The CDR3 DNA reads as TGTGCCAGCAGTTACCCGGCCACTAGCGGGGGGAATCCCTACAATGAGCAGTTCTTC.

The V gene is TRBV5-1, the J gene TRBJ1-1, with D tentatively TRBD1 (5 bases). V lost 0 bases, J lost 6 bases, and 15 bases lay in between. Germline CDR1 reads SGHRS; CDR2 reads YFSETQ. The CDR3 is 15 amino acids. The CDR3 is CASSLAILGEAEAFF. The CDR3 DNA reads TGCGCCAGCAGCTTGGCAATATTAGGGGAAGCTGAAGCTTTCTTT. Variable domain in full (rest from reference TRBV5-1 and TRBJ1-1): KAGVTQTPRYLIKTRGQQVTLSCSPISGHRSVSWYQQTPGQGLQFLFEYFSETQRNKGNFPGRFSGRQFSNSRSEMNVSTLELGDSALYLCASSLAILGEAEAFFGQGTRLTVV.

V gene TRBV28 combines with J gene TRBJ2-3; 7 nucleotides line up with TRBD2. Germline-derived CDR1 and CDR2 are MDHEN and SYDVKM. With V trimmed by 6 bases and J by 0 bases, 6 bases remained unmatched. This CDR3 region has 15 residues. The CDR3 loop reads CASSLLSGSTDTQYF. CDR3 in DNA: TGTGCCAGCAGCCTCCTTAGCGGGAGCACAGATACGCAGTATTTT.

The rearrangement uses TRBV2 and TRBJ2-4, with 13 bases identical to TRBD2. This CDR3 is built from 17 residues. Trimming cost V 4 bases and J 4 bases; bases outside gene matches: 7. CDR1 is SNHLY, CDR2 FYNNEI, per germline. CDR3 DNA sequence: TGTGCCAGCAGTGGGACTAGCGGGGGCCACCTAAAAAACATTCAGTACTTC. Translated: CASSGTSGGHLKNIQYF.